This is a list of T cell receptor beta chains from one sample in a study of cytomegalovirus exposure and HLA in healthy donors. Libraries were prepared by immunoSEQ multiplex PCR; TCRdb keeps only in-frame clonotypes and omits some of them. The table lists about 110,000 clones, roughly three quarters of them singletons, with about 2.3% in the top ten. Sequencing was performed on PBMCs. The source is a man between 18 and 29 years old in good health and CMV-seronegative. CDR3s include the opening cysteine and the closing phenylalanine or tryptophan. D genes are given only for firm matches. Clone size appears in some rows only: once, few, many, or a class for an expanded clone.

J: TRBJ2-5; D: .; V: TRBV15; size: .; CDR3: CATSRVREETQYF; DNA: TGTGCCACCAGCAGAGTCCGGGAAGAGACCCAGTACTTC
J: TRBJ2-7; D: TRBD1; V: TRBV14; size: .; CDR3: CASSQTGGQKQYF; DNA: TGTGCCAGCAGCCAGACAGGGGGGCAAAAGCAGTACTTC
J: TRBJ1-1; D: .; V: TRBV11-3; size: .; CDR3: CASSFRGYTEAFF; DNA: TGTGCCAGCAGCTTTCGGGGATACACTGAAGCTTTCTTT
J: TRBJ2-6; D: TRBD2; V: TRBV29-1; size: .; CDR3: CSVATRGGPISGANVLTF; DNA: TGCAGCGTTGCTACGCGGGGGGGGCCAATATCTGGGGCCAACGTCCTGACTTTC
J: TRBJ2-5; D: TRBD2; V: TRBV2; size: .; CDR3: CASRNGLSYEREQYF; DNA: TGTGCCAGCAGGAACGGCTTATCCTACGAGCGGGAGCAGTACTTC
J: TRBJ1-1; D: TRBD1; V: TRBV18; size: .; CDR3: CASSQHRGTEAFF; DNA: TGTGCCAGCTCACAACACAGGGGTACTGAAGCTTTCTTT
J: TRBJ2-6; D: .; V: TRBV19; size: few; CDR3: CASSIQGSPGANVLTF; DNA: TGTGCCAGTAGTATCCAGGGTAGCCCTGGGGCCAACGTCCTGACTTTC
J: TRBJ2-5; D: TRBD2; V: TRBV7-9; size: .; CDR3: CASKGRGGGETQYF; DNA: TGTGCCAGCAAGGGGCGGGGGGGCGGAGAGACCCAGTACTTC
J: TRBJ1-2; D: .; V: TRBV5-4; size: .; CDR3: CASSLGGGGVYGYPF; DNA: TGTGCCAGCAGCTTGGGAGGCGGCGGAGTCTATGGCTACCCCTTC
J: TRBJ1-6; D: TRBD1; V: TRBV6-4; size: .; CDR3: CASSDGTGVSPLHF; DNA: TGTGCCAGCAGTGACGGGACAGGGGTTTCACCCCTCCACTTT
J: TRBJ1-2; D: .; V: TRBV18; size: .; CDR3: CASSPPGDYGYTF; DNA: TGTGCCAGCTCACCACCCGGAGACTATGGCTACACCTTC
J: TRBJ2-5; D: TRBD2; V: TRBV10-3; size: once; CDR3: CAISDGGGSETQYF; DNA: TGTGCCATCAGTGATGGCGGGGGGAGCGAGACCCAGTACTTC
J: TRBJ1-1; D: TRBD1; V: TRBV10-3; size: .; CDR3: CAIQGADRAFF; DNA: TGTGCCATACAGGGGGCAGATCGAGCTTTCTTT
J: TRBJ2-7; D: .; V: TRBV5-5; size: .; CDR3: CASSLDHYEQYF; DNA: TGTGCCAGCAGCTTGGACCACTACGAGCAGTACTTC
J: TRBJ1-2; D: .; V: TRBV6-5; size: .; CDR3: CASTSRGQNYGYTF; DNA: TGTGCCAGCACCTCTCGTGGACAGAACTATGGCTACACCTTC
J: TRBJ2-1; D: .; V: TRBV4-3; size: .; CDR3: CASSQGTLRGNEQFF; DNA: TGCGCCAGCAGCCAAGGTACTCTCAGGGGCAATGAGCAGTTCTTC
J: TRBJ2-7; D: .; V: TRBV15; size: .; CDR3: CATSSYRGGTYEQYF; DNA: TGTGCCACCAGCAGCTACAGGGGGGGGACCTACGAGCAGTACTTC
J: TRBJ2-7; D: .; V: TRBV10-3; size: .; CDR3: CAINGVGRNEQYF; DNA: TGTGCCATCAACGGGGTGGGAAGGAACGAGCAGTACTTC
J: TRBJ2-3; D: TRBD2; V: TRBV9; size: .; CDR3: CASSVSGDFTDTQYF; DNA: TGTGCCAGCAGCGTAAGCGGGGACTTCACAGATACGCAGTATTTT
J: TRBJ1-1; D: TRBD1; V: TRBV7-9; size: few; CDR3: CASSLGQGAEAFF; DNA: TGTGCCAGCAGCTTGGGACAGGGGGCTGAAGCTTTCTTT
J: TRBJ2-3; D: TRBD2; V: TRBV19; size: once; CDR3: CASRERGGSDTQYF; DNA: TGTGCCAGTCGAGAGCGGGGGGGTTCGGATACGCAGTATTTT
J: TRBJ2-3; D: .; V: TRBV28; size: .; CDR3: CASNRDKYADTQYF; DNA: TGTGCCAGCAACCGGGACAAGTACGCAGATACGCAGTATTTT
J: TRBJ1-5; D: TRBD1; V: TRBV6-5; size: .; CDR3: CASSRTGGDQPQHF; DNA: TGTGCCAGCAGCCGGACAGGGGGCGATCAGCCCCAGCATTTT
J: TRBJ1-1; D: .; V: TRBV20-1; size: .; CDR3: CSVQGNPEAFF; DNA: TGCAGTGTTCAGGGGAACCCTGAAGCTTTCTTT
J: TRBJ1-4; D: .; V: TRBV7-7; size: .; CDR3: CASSRGTGEKLFF; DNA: TGTGCTAGCAGCCGGGGAACGGGAGAAAAACTGTTTTTT
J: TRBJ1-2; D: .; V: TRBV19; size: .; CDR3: CASSIVGGNYGYTF; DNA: TGTGCCAGTAGTATAGTCGGCGGGAACTATGGCTACACCTTC
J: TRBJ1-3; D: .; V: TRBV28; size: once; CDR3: CASSYQGPVVWSTIYF; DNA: TGTGCCAGCAGCTACCAGGGCCCCGTGGTGTGGAGCACCATATATTTT
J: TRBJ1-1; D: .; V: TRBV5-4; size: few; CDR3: CASSRYRAVEAFF; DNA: TGTGCCAGCAGCCGTTACAGGGCAGTAGAAGCTTTCTTT
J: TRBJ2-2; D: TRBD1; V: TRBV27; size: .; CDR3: CASSQAPRGTGELFF; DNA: TGTGCCAGCAGCCAAGCCCCCAGGGGGACAGGGGAGCTGTTTTTT
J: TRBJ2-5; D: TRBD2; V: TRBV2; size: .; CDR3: CATRTRGGETQYF; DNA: TGTGCCACCCGAACACGCGGGGGAGAGACCCAGTACTTC
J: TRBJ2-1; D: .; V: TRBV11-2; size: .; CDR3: CASSLDSEQFF; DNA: TGTGCCAGCAGCTTAGATAGCGAGCAGTTCTTC
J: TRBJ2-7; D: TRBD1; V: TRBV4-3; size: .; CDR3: CASSFGTGENYEQYF; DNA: TGCGCCAGCAGCTTCGGGACAGGGGAGAACTACGAGCAGTACTTC
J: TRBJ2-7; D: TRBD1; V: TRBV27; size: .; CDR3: CASRQGQVLYEQYF; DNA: TGTGCCAGCAGACAGGGACAGGTTCTCTACGAGCAGTACTTC
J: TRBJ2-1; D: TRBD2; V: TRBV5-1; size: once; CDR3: CASNPGGPISNEQFF; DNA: TGCGCCAGCAACCCGGGGGGGCCTATAAGCAATGAGCAGTTCTTC
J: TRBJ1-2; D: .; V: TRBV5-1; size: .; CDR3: CASSLELANYGYTF; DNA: TGCGCCAGCAGCTTGGAATTGGCCAACTATGGCTACACCTTC
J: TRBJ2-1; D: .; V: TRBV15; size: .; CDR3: CATSVSVSSYNEQFF; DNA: TGTGCCACCAGCGTCTCGGTGAGCTCCTACAATGAGCAGTTCTTC
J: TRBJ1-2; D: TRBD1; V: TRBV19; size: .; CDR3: CASSISWTGGSGYGYTF; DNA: TGTGCCAGTAGTATAAGCTGGACAGGGGGCTCGGGGTATGGCTACACCTTC
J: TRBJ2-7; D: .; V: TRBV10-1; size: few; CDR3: CASQRGASYEQYF; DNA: TGCGCCAGCCAACGGGGGGCATCCTACGAGCAGTACTTC
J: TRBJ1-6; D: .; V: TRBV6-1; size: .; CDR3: CASSEAGGNSPLHF; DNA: TGTGCCAGCAGTGAAGCGGGGGGAAATTCACCCCTCCACTTT
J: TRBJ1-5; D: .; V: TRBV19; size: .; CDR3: CASSIEGPGGYSNQPQHF; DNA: TGTGCCAGTAGTATAGAAGGCCCGGGGGGCTATAGCAATCAGCCCCAGCATTTT
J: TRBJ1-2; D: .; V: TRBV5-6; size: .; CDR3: CASSARGARGYTF; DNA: TGTGCCAGCAGCGCGCGCGGGGCGCGTGGCTACACCTTC
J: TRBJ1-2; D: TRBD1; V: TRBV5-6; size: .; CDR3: CASSPPGQGSNYGYTF; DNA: TGTGCCAGCAGCCCACCGGGACAGGGCTCTAACTATGGCTACACCTTC
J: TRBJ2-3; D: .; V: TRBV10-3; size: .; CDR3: CAISDPPGPQAYTQYF; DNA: TGTGCCATCAGTGACCCGCCAGGGCCCCAGGCATATACGCAGTATTTT
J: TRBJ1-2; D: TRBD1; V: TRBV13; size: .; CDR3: CASSLRDRGSLNYGYTF; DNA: TGTGCCAGCAGCTTACGGGACAGGGGAAGTCTTAACTATGGCTACACCTTC
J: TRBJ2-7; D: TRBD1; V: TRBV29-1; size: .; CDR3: CSVDGQAPSEQYF; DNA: TGCAGCGTTGATGGACAGGCCCCCTCCGAGCAGTACTTC
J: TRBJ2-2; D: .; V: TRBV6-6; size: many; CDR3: CASRAVTGELFF; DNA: TGTGCCAGCAGGGCCGTGACCGGGGAGCTGTTTTTT
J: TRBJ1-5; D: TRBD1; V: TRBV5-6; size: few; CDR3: CASSLYRGLGNQPQHF; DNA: TGTGCCAGCAGCTTGTATAGGGGGCTAGGGAATCAGCCCCAGCATTTT
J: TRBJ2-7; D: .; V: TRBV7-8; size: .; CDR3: CASSQIYEQYF; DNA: TGTGCCAGCAGCCAGATATACGAGCAGTACTTC
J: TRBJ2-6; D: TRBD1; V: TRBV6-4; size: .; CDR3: CASTPDGQGASGANVLTF; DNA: TGTGCCAGCACCCCCGATGGACAGGGGGCGTCTGGGGCCAACGTCCTGACTTTC
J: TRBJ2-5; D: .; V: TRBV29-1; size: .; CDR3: CSVEDESGQETQYF; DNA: TGCAGCGTTGAAGATGAGTCGGGACAAGAGACCCAGTACTTC
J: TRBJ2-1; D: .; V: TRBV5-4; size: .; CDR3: CASSLDREYNEQFF; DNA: TGTGCCAGCAGCTTGGACAGGGAGTACAATGAGCAGTTCTTC
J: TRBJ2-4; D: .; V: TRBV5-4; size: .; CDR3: CASSSQDRTKNIQYF; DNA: TGTGCCAGCAGCTCACAGGACCGAACCAAAAACATTCAGTACTTC
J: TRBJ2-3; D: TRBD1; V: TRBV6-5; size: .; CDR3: CASRTGGAADTQYF; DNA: TGTGCCAGCAGGACAGGGGGCGCCGCAGATACGCAGTATTTT
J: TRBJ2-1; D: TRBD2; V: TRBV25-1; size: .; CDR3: CASSARAGGPYNEQFF; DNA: TGTGCCAGCTCCGCGAGGGCGGGGGGTCCCTACAATGAGCAGTTCTTC
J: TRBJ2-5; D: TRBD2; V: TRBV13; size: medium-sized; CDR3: CASSWAAGGRETQYF; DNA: TGTGCCAGCAGCTGGGCCGCGGGGGGAAGGGAGACCCAGTACTTC
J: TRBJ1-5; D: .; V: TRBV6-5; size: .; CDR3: CASSLLGGSNQPQHF; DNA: TGTGCCAGCAGCCTCCTGGGGGGGTCCAATCAGCCCCAGCATTTT
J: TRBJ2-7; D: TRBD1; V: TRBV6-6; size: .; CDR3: CASRTGGLEQYF; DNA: TGTGCCAGCAGGACAGGGGGCCTCGAGCAGTACTTC